Sequencing of this T cell receptor beta chain was carried out in a study of shared clonotypes between healthy human individuals. This clone appeared a single time. The CDR3 is made up of 15 amino acids. The V gene lost 5 bases and the J gene lost 0 bases, with 12 bases spanning the gap. From germline, CDR1 is SGHNT and CDR2 YENEEA. Repertoires were generated with immunoSEQ multiplex PCR, while TCRdb's copy carries only in-frame clones and drops some. The sample consists of around 2.1 million clones, around 95% of them appearing once. This sequence originates from a man aged 18-30 years in good health. Sequenced: naive CD4+ T cells sorted from blood. Subset noted: CD45RA+ positively selected. The chain combines TRBV11-3 with TRBJ2-3; weak D call: TRBD2 (5 bases). CDR3 sequence reads: CASSHRGTSTDTQYF. The CDR3, as DNA: TGTGCCAGCAGCCATCGGGGAACTAGCACAGATACGCAGTATTTT.